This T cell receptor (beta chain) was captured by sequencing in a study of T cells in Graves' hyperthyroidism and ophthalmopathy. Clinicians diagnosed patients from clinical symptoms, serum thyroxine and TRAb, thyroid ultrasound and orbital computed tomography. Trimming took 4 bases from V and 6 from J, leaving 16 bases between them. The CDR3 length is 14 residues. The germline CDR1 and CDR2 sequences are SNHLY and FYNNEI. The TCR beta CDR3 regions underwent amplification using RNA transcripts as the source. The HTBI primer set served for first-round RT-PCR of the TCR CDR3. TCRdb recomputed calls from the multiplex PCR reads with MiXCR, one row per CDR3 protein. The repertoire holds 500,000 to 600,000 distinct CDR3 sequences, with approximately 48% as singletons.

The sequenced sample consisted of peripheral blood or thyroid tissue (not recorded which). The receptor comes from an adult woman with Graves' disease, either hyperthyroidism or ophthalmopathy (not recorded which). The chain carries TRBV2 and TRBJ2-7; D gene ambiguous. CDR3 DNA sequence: TGTGCCAGCAGTGGATCTAGAGCGAACGGCGAGCAGTACTTC. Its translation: CASSGSRANGEQYF.